Here is one T cell receptor beta chain with its context. Its antigen is not identified. Germline CDR1 ENHRY, CDR2 SYGVKD. V shed 6 bases, J shed 3 bases, and the junction held 4 bases outside the gene matches. This CDR3 contains 15 residues. As every portion of the isolated RNA was reverse transcribed, the sequencing read expressed TCRB transcripts. TCRdb's copy holds only in-frame clones and misses some; the assay was immunoSEQ multiplex PCR. The sample lists 110,000 to 150,000 clones; about 7% were seen once. These data originate in a study of beta chain features in type 1 diabetes. Overall study results and limits: Patients with type 1 diabetes carried fewer insertions and had more deletions at their VDJ junctions.

Source material: central memory CD4+ T cells from blood. J is TRBJ1-5 and V is TRBV10-3; 11 bases agree with TRBD1. The receptor's source is a woman under 40 in good health. CDR3 bases: TGTGCCATCAGGGGACAGGGGGGTGACAATCAGCCCCAGCATTTT. Its translation: CAIRGQGGDNQPQHF.